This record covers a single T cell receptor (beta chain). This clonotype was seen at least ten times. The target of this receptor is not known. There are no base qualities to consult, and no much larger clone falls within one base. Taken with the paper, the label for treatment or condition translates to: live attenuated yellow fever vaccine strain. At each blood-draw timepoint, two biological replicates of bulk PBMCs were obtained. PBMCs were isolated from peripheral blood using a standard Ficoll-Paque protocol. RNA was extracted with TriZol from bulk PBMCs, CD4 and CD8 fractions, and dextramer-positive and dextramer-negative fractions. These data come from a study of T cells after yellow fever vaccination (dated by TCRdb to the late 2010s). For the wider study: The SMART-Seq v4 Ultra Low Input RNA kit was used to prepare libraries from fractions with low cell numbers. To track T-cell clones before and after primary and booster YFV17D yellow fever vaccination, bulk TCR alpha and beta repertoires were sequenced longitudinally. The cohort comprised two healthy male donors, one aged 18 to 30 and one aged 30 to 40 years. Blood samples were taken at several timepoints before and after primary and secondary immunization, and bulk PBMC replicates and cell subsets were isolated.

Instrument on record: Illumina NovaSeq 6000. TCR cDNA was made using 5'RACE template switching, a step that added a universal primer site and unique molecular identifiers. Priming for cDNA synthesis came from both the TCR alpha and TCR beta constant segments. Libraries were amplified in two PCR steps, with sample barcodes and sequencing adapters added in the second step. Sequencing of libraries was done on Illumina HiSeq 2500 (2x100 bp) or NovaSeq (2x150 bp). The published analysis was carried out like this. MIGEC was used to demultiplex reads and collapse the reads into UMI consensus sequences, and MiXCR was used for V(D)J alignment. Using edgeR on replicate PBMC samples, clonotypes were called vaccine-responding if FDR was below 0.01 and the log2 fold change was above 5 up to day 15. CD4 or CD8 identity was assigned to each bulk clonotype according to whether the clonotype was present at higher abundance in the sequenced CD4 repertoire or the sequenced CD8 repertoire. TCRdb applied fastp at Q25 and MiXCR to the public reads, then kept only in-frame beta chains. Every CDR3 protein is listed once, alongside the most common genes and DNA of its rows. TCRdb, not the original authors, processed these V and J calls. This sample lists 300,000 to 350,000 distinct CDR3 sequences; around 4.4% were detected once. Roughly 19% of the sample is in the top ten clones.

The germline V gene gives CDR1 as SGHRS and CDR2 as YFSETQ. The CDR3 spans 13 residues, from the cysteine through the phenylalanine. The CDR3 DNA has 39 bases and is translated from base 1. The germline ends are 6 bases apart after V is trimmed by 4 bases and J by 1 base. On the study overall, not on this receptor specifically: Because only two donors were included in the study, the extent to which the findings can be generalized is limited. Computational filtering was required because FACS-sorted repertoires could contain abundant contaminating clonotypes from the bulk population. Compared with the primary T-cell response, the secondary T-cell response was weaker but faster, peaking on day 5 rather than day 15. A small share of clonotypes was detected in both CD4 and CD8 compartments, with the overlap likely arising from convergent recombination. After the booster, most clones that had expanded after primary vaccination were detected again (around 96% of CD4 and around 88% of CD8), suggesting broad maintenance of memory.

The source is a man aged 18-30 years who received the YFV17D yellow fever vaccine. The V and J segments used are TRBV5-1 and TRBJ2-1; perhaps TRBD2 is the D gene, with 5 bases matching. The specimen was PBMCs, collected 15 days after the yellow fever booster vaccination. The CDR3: CASSTSSYNEQFF. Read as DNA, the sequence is TGCGCCAGCAGCACTAGTTCCTACAATGAGCAGTTCTTC.